The clone carrying this TCR beta chain was seen many times. Its antigen is currently unknown. Within a library made for alpha chains, this beta chain is off target, and its count is uninformative. Specified time point: sample taken at primary tumor resection. The data are from a study of spatial heterogeneity in lung cancer. Study-wide points: Expanded TCRs classified as ubiquitous or regional were counted, and these counts tracked ubiquitous and regional nonsynonymous mutations, respectively. For expanded intratumoral alpha and beta TCRs, counts tracked tumor mutation counts.

J was trimmed by 4 bases and V by 2 bases; bases with no gene match: 2. The CDR3 runs to 14 residues. In germline, CDR1 is MGHDK, CDR2 SYGVNS. TCRdb analysed the 5' RACE reads with MiXCR anew, one entry per CDR3 protein. The table includes under 20,000 distinct CDR3 sequences, roughly 5.8% detected once. Specimen: lung tumor tissue, collected at surgery. This clonotype was obtained from a female donor with early-stage non-small cell lung cancer. The chain couples TRBV25-1 to TRBJ2-4; TRBD2 aligns across 7 bases. The CDR3 loop reads CASSELSGKNIQYF. CDR3 nucleotides: TGTGCCAGCAGTGAACTTAGCGGGAAAAACATTCAGTACTTC.